This T cell receptor beta chain emerged from a study of CD8 T cells in ankylosing spondylitis. Per the germline V gene, CDR1 is LGHNA and CDR2 is YSLEER. CDR3 length: 17 amino acids. V dropped 0 bases and J dropped 0 bases, with 12 bases sitting between them. In making TCR beta libraries, quantitative 5'-RACE with molecular barcodes was used. Via MiXCR, TCRdb re-called the 5' RACE reads, giving one row per CDR3 protein. The sample lists some 140,000 distinct CDR3 sequences; about 8% were seen once. Study conclusions and caveats: There were earlier reports of some motif variants in reactive arthritis synovial fluid and blood.

On this clonotype: Antigen specificity is unknown.

This receptor was obtained from a male donor with ankylosing spondylitis. J is TRBJ2-1 and V is TRBV4-3, with a weak D call TRBD2 (5 bases). Sequenced material: synovial fluid, either unsorted or a sorted T cell fraction (not recorded which). The CDR3 coding sequence is TGCGCCAGCAGCCAAGAAGCAACGGGGAACTCCTACAATGAGCAGTTCTTC. This encodes CASSQEATGNSYNEQFF.